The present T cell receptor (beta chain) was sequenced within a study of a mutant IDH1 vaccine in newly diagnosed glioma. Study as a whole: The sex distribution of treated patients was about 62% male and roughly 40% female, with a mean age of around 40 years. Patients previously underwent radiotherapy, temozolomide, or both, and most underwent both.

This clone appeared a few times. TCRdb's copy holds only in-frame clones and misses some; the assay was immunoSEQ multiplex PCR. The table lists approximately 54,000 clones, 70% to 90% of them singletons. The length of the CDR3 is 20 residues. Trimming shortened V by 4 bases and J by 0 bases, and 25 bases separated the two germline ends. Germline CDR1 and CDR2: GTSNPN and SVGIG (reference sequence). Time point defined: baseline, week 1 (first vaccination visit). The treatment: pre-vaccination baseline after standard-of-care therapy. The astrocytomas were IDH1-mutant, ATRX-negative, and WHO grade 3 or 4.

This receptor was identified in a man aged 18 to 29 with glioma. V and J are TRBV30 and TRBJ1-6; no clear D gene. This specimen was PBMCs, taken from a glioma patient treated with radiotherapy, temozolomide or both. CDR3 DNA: TGTGCCTGGACCCAATCGACGGGATTCGCACCAATCTCCTATAATTCACCCCTCCACTTT. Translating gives CAWTQSTGFAPISYNSPLHF.